This T cell receptor (beta chain) emerged from a study of cytotoxic CD8 clonotypes in ibrutinib-treated CLL. Study-level background: Investigators reported around 25 partial and 2 complete responses; after median approximately 74 months, roughly 15 patients remained remitted and 12 progressed.

As to this clone: Antigen specificity is unknown.

General study findings and limits: With treatment, public clonotypes, which were uncommon, either contracted or remained stable.

The CDR3 spans 11 residues. Trimming left V 1 base short and J 10 bases short, with 5 bases between. Germline V CDR1 and CDR2: MGHDK, SYGVNS. Libraries were prepared by immunoSEQ multiplex PCR; TCRdb keeps only in-frame clonotypes and omits some of them. The sample shows 20,000 to 30,000 clones, about 64% of them seen only once. The chain uses TRBV25-1 and TRBJ2-1; D gene uncertain. The starting material was PBMCs, obtained after 24 months of ibrutinib treatment. This sequence was found in a human donor with chronic lymphocytic leukemia. CDR3 DNA sequence: TGTGCCAGCAGTGAATCCCGGGAGCAGTTCTTC. Protein sequence: CASSESREQFF.